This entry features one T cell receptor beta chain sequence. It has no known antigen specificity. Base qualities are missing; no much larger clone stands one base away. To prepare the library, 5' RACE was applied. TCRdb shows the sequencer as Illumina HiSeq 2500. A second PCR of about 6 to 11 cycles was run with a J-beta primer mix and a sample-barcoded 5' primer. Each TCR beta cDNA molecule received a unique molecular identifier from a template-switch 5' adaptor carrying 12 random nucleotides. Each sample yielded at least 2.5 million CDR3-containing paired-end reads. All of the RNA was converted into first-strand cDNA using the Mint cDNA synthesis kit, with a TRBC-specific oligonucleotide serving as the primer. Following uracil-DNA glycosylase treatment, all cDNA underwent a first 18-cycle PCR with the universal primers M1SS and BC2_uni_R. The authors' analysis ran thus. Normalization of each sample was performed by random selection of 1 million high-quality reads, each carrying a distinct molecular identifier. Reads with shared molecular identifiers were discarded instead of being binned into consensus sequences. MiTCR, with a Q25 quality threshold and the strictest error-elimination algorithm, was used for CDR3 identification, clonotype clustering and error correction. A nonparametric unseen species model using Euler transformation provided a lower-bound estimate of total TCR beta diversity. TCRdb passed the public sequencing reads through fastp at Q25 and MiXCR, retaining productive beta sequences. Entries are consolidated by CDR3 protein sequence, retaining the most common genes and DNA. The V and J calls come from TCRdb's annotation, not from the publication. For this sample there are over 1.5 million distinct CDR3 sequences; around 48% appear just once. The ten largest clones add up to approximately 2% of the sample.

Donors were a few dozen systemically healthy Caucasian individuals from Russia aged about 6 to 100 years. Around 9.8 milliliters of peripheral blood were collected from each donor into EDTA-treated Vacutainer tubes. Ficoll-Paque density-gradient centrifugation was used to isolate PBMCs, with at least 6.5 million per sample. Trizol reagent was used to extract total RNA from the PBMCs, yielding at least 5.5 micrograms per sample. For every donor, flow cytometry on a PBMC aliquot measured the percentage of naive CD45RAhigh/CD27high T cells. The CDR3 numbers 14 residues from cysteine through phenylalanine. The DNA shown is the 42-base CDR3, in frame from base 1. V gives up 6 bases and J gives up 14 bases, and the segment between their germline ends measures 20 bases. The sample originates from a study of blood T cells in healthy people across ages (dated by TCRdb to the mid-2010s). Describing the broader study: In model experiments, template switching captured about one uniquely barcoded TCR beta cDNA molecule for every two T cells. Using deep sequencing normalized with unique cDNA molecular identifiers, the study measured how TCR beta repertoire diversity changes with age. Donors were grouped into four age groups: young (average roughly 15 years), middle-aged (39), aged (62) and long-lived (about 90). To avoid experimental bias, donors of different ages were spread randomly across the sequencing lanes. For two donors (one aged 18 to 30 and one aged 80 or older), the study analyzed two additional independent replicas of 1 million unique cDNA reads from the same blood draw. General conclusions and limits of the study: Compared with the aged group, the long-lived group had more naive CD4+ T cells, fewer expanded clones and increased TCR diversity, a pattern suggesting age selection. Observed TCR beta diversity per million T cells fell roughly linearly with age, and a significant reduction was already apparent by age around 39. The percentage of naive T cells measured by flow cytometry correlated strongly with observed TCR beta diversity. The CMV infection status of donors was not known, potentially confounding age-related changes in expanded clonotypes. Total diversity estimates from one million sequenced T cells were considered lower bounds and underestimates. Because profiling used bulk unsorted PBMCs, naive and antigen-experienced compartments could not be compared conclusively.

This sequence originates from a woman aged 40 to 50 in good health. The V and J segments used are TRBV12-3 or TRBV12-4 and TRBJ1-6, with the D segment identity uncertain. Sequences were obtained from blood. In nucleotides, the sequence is TGTGCCAGCAGGCTCTCAGGCCCGACCGGTTCCCTCCACTTT. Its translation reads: CASRLSGPTGSLHF.